This T cell receptor beta chain was recorded in a study of identical twins. This clonotype was seen many times. After removal of 0 bases from V and 5 bases from J, the junction contained 11 bases not matched to a gene. CDR3 length: 17 amino acids. Per the germline V gene, CDR1 is MNHEY and CDR2 is SVGAGI. In TCRdb, the 5' RACE reads were re-called with MiXCR into one record per CDR3 protein. The data hold 450,000 or so distinct CDR3 sequences, with roughly 20% observed a single time. V usage is TRBV6-5 and J usage is TRBJ2-3; 7 nucleotides align to TRBD1. Sequenced input: naive T cells sorted from blood. The receptor was derived from a man aged 45-65 years in good health. The CDR3 nucleotides are TGTGCCAGCAGTTACTCGAGGGCAGGGGGTAAGATAGATACGCAGTATTTT. This gives the protein CASSYSRAGGKIDTQYF.